This TCR beta chain is drawn from a study of T cell repertoires in cytomegalovirus infection. Study-level background: Selection of CMV epitopes for the study included recently identified HLA-C-restricted and well-studied HLA-B-restricted ones. Public TCR beta signatures indicated both CMV infection and matching HLA type. Study-level results: Pooled public TCR beta family frequency picked out CMV carriers with the relevant HLA.

TCRdb analysed the reads with MiXCR anew, one entry per CDR3 protein. The table shows approximately 770,000 distinct CDR3 sequences, with approximately 32% occurring only once. There are 15 residues in the CDR3. Germline assignment: CDR1 WNHNN and CDR2 SYGVQD (reference sequence). The V and J ends lost 2 bases and 3 bases respectively, with 14 bases between them. This clonotype was recorded only once. Its specificity is not known. The gene calls are TRBV10-1 and TRBJ2-7; D remains unclear. Sequenced here: cultured CD8+ T cells from PBMCs, sampled from culture after CMV antigen stimulation. The sequence was obtained from a human donor in good health (CMV status not recorded). Some clones in this sample may be carry-over from other donors' samples. DNA of the CDR3: TGCGCCAGCAGTGAGGGGCGAAGTTCGGGCTACGAGCAGTACTTC. Translation gives CASSEGRSSGYEQYF.